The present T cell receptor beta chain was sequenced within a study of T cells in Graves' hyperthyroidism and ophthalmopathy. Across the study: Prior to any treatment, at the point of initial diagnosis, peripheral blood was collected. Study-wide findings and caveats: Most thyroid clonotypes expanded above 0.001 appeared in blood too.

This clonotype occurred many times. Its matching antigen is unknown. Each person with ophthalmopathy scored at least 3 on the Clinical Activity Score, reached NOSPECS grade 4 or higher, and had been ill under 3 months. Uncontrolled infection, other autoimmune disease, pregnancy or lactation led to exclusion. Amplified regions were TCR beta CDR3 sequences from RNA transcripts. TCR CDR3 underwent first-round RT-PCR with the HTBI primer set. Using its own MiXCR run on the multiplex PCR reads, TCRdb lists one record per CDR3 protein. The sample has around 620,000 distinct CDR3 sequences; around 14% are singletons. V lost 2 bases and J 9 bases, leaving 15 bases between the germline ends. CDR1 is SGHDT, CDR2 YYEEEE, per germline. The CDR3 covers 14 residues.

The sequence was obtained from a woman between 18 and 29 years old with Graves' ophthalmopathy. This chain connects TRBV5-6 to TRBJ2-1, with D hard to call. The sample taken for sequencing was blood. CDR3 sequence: CASSFRMGIIEQFF. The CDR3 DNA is TGTGCCAGCAGCTTTCGCATGGGGATTATTGAGCAGTTCTTC.